A single sample is the source of the 20 T cell receptor beta chains below, sequenced in a study of blood T cell repertoires in COVID-19. Repertoires were generated with immunoSEQ multiplex PCR, while TCRdb's copy carries only in-frame clones and drops some. Here the sample spans about 250,000 clones, around 92% being singletons. The material sequenced was PBMCs or T cells enriched from blood (not recorded which). Receptors were obtained from a woman in her 30s with acute COVID-19.

V usage is TRBV7-9 and J usage is TRBJ1-2; the match to TRBD1 covers 9 bases. V lost 5 bases and J lost 4; bases outside the gene matches: 14. CDR1 and CDR2 from the germline V gene are SEHNR and FQNEAQ (reference sequence). CDR3 length: 17 amino acids. CDR3 in DNA: TGTGCCAGCAGCCCTAGTCCCGGACAGGGGCGAACCTATGGCTACACCTTC. It specifies CASSPSPGQGRTYGYTF.

This chain connects TRBV30 to TRBJ1-5; D is possibly TRBD1 (6 bases). The length of the CDR3 is 16 residues. Between the trimmed V and J ends, which lost 0 bases and 3 bases, there was a span of 15 bases. In germline, CDR1 is GTSNPN, CDR2 SVGIG (reference sequence). CDR3 bases: TGTGCCTGGAGTGTACAAGGGGGAGCGGACAATCAGCCCCAGCATTTT. It yields the protein CAWSVQGGADNQPQHF. The entire variable domain, with the rest obtained from reference TRBV30 and TRBJ1-5, is as follows: SQTIHQWPATLVQPVGSPLSLECTVEGTSNPNLYWYRQAAGRGLQLLFYSVGIGQISSEVPQNLSASRPQDRQFILSSKKLLLSDSGFYLCAWSVQGGADNQPQHFGDGTRLSIL.

The chain is built from TRBV19 and TRBJ1-5, with TRBD1 matching 10 bases. In germline, CDR1 is LNHDA, CDR2 SQIVND (reference sequence). This CDR3 comprises 14 residues. Unmatched junction bases numbered 10, after V lost 10 bases and J lost 7 bases. The CDR3 is CATHPTGGRQPQHF. CDR3 DNA sequence: TGTGCCACCCATCCGACAGGGGGCAGGCAGCCCCAGCATTTT.

The J gene is TRBJ1-1, the V gene TRBV25-1; a weak D match, TRBD1 (5 bases). V was cut by 2 bases and J by 3 bases, with 7 bases left in between. The CDR3 consists of 13 residues. The germline CDR1 and CDR2 sequences are MGHDK and SYGVNS. CDR3 protein: CASSEQGYTEAFF. The CDR3 DNA follows: TGTGCCAGCAGTGAACAGGGCTACACTGAAGCTTTCTTT.

The chain links TRBV5-1 to TRBJ1-6, with 11 bases fitting TRBD1. Trimming took 4 bases from V and 9 from J; bases not matched to a gene: 9. The CDR3 spans 16 residues. Germline CDR1 is SGHRS and CDR2 is YFSETQ. Here the CDR3 reads CASSTGTGGIGSPLHF. CDR3 nucleotide sequence: TGCGCCAGCAGCACCGGGACAGGGGGAATCGGTTCACCCCTCCACTTT.

The chain has TRBV7-9 and TRBJ1-3; 7 bases line up with TRBD1. CDR3 length: 14 amino acids. Germline loops: CDR1 SEHNR, CDR2 FQNEAQ (reference sequence). The trim removed 6 bases at V and 5 bases at J, leaving 7 bases unmatched. CDR3 sequence (DNA): TGTGCCAGCAGTCACGAGACAGGGCGAAACACCATATATTTT. Its protein product is CASSHETGRNTIYF.

V gene TRBV6-6 combines with J gene TRBJ1-2, with D possibly TRBD1 on 5 matching bases. The CDR3 runs 13 residues. The V gene lost 6 bases and the J gene lost 2 bases, with 10 bases spanning the gap. CDR1 and CDR2 from the germline V gene are MNHNY and SVGAGI (reference sequence). The CDR3 nucleotides read TGTGCCAGCAGCACGGACACAAACTATGGCTACACCTTC. This gives the protein CASSTDTNYGYTF.

This clone was seen a single time. The CDR3 protein is CASSLSAVRGNTEAFF. The CDR3 nucleotides read TGTGCCAGCAGCCTAAGCGCGGTCAGGGGGAACACTGAAGCTTTCTTT. The chain is built from TRBV7-3 and TRBJ1-1; D possibly corresponds to TRBD1 (6 bases). The CDR3 totals 16 residues. The germline V gene has CDR1 SGHTA and CDR2 FQGTGA. Trimming removed 5 bases from V and 1 base from J, with 17 bases in between.

J is TRBJ1-2 and V is TRBV15; perhaps TRBD1 as D (6 bases). V gave up 11 bases and J gave up 8 bases, with 30 bases separating them. Germline lookup yields CDR1 LNHNV and CDR2 YYDKDF (reference sequence). The CDR3 sequence is 16 residues long. The CDR3 region is CAASRSVAGEGGGYTF. For the CDR3, the DNA is TGTGCCGCCTCTCGATCTGTGGCGGGGGAGGGGGGGGGCTACACCTTC.

This chain uses TRBV3-1 (or the pseudogene TRBV3-2) with TRBJ2-7, with D maybe TRBD1 (6 bases). V dropped 0 bases and J dropped 8 bases, with 8 bases sitting between them. The CDR3 has 12 residues. In germline, CDR1 is LGHDT, CDR2 YNNKEL (reference sequence). CDR3 loop: CASSQDRGKQYF. The CDR3 DNA follows: TGTGCCAGCAGCCAAGATAGGGGGAAGCAGTACTTC.

The genes are TRBV5-4 and TRBJ1-3; 10 nucleotides agree with TRBD1. The V gene's germline CDR1 is SGHNT and CDR2 YYREEE (reference sequence). This CDR3 is 18 amino acids long. The V and J ends lost 2 bases and 0 bases, in that order; junction bases with no gene match: 8. Here the CDR3 DNA reads TGTGCCAGCAGCTTCCTCGGGACAGGGGTTACCTCTGGAAACACCATATATTTT. Protein: CASSFLGTGVTSGNTIYF.

The gene calls are TRBV9 and TRBJ1-3; tentatively, D is TRBD1 (6 bases). Germline-derived CDR1 and CDR2 are SGDLS and YYNGEE. The CDR3 runs 15 residues. V gave up 3 bases and J gave up 4 bases, with 14 bases separating them. As DNA, the CDR3 is TGTGCCAGCAGCGAGGGGGACGCCCGGGGAAACACCATATATTTT. As protein: CASSEGDARGNTIYF.

The chain carries TRBV5-6 and TRBJ1-1; D is uncertain. V lost 5 bases to trimming and J lost 6 bases, with 17 bases between them. Germline-derived CDR1 and CDR2 are SGHDT and YYEEEE. The CDR3 sequence is 14 residues long. CDR3 protein: CASRIALYGAEAFF. The CDR3 coding sequence is TGTGCCAGCAGGATAGCCTTGTACGGCGCTGAAGCTTTCTTT.

The CDR3 DNA is TGCGCCAGCAGCCAAGAAGGGGGAGGGCAAATTAGCACTGAAGCTTTCTTT. Encoded protein: CASSQEGGGQISTEAFF. This chain connects TRBV4-3 to TRBJ1-1; D might be TRBD1 (6 bases). In germline, CDR1 is LGHNA, CDR2 YSLEER. This CDR3 spans 17 amino acids. The germline V and J ends were trimmed by 0 bases and 4 bases, with 18 bases remaining between them.

J is TRBJ2-3 and V is TRBV5-1; 13 positions match TRBD2. The CDR3 loop spans 16 amino acids. Trimming at V came to 4 bases and at J to 4 bases, leaving 6 bases not matched to a gene. Germline V gene data show CDR1 as SGHRS and CDR2 as YFSETQ. This CDR3 is CASSRGLAGEPDTQYF. As DNA, the CDR3 is TGCGCCAGCAGCCGCGGACTAGCGGGGGAGCCAGATACGCAGTATTTT.

The genes are TRBV6-4 and TRBJ1-2; D may be TRBD1 (5 bases). Trimming removed 0 bases at V and 5 bases at J, with 16 bases between. The CDR3 loop spans 16 amino acids. Germline V lookup: CDR1 MRHNA, CDR2 SNTAGT. CDR3 nucleotide sequence: TGTGCCAGCAGTGACTCGATTGGGGGGTCCCCTTATGGCTACACCTTC. It yields the protein CASSDSIGGSPYGYTF.

The chain carries TRBV4-1 and TRBJ1-5; D remains unclear. The V end was cut by 0 bases, the J end by 5 bases, with 11 bases between. Germline loops: CDR1 MGHRA, CDR2 YSYEKL. There are 15 residues in the CDR3. The CDR3, as DNA: TGCGCCAGCAGCCAAGAGGGTTCCCGGGATCAGCCCCAGCATTTT. It translates to CASSQEGSRDQPQHF.

The chain combines TRBV11-3 with TRBJ2-1; no reliable D call. The CDR3 loop spans 13 amino acids. CDR1 and CDR2 from the germline V gene are SGHNT and YENEEA. Between the trimmed V and J ends, which lost 3 bases and 5 bases, there was a span of 8 bases. CDR3 DNA: TGTGCCAGCAGCTTGGCGGAGAACAATGAGCAGTTCTTC. It codes for CASSLAENNEQFF.

The CDR3 here is CAISEGHRGNYEQYF. The CDR3 coding sequence is TGTGCCATCAGTGAGGGGCACCGGGGGAACTACGAGCAGTACTTC. This rearrangement joins TRBV10-3 to TRBJ2-7; D perhaps matches TRBD2 (6 bases). V lost 2 bases and J lost 3, with 14 bases in between. Germline values: CDR1 ENHRY, CDR2 SYGVKD. The CDR3 is 15 residues long.

The chain couples TRBV3-1 (or the pseudogene TRBV3-2) to TRBJ1-2; 7 bases map to TRBD1. V gave up 4 bases and J gave up 6 bases; unmatched junction bases: 11. CDR1 and CDR2 (germline): LGHDT, YNNKEL (reference sequence). The CDR3 is 15 amino acids. CDR3 nucleotides: TGTGCCAGCAGCCCCCTTTTAGAGGGGGCCCATGGCTACACCTTC. It encodes CASSPLLEGAHGYTF.